The 18 T cell receptor beta chains listed next were all sequenced from one sample in a study of CD8 T cells in Susac syndrome (dated by TCRdb to between 2018 and 2021). Libraries came from the immunoSEQ multiplex PCR assay. RNA was extracted using the RNeasy kit, and roughly 0.5 to 1 microgram was reverse transcribed with random hexamers. TCRdb took the public reads, trimmed them with fastp at Q25, ran MiXCR for clone calling and kept in-frame beta chains. One record per CDR3 amino acid sequence lists the most common genes and DNA. In all, the sample holds more than 150,000 distinct CDR3 sequences, and almost 96% of those were seen once. The top ten constitute around 0.1% of the sample. The sample taken for sequencing was CD4+ T cells from PBMCs. The receptor source for this set is a human donor with Susac syndrome.

This clonotype was seen a few times. The V and J genes are TRBV4-2 and TRBJ2-5, with 8 bases fitting TRBD2. The junction had 0 bases not matched to a gene; V was cut back by 1 base and J by 5 bases. The CDR3 contains 13 residues. Germline CDR1 reads LGHNA; CDR2 reads YNFKEQ. This CDR3 reads CASSQGGGETQYF. The CDR3, as DNA: TGTGCCAGCAGCCAAGGCGGGGGGGAGACCCAGTACTTC.

In this sample, this clonotype turned up a few times. V gene TRBV14 combines with J gene TRBJ2-1; the D call may be TRBD1 or TRBD2 (5 bases each). Trimming removed 3 bases from V and 7 bases from J, with 10 bases in between. The CDR3 runs 13 residues. CDR1 is SGHDN, CDR2 FVKESK, per germline. The CDR3 DNA is TGTGCCAGCAGCCAGGTGAGGGGAAATGAGCAGTTCTTC. Its translation: CASSQVRGNEQFF. The full variable domain, its missing parts supplied by reference TRBV14 and TRBJ2-1, is EAGVTQFPSHSVIEKGQTVTLRCDPISGHDNLYWYRRVMGKEIKFLLHFVKESKQDESGMPNNRFLAERTGGTYSTLKVQPAELEDSGVYFCASSQVRGNEQFFGPGTRLTVL.

This rearrangement joins TRBV30 to TRBJ1-1; TRBD1 agrees at 7 bases. V lost 8 bases and J lost 2; bases outside the gene matches: 8. Germline CDR1 reads GTSNPN; CDR2 reads SVGIG (reference sequence). The CDR3 is made up of 13 amino acids. The CDR3 DNA sequence: TGTGCCGCTTCGGGACAGCTAAACACTGAAGCTTTCTTT. This translates into CAASGQLNTEAFF.

V is TRBV12-5 and J is TRBJ2-3, with D hard to call. The CDR3 spans 13 residues. V was cut by 6 bases and J by 4 bases, with 11 bases left in between. Germline-derived CDR1 and CDR2 are LGHNT and FRNRAP. Written as DNA, the CDR3 is TGTGCTAGTGGCCTTACACTGGCAGATACGCAGTATTTT. Its translation is CASGLTLADTQYF.

The CDR3 coding sequence is TGCAGTGCTTTGGACGTAAGCTCTGGGGCCAACGTCCTGACTTTC. Its translation is CSALDVSSGANVLTF. The chain joins TRBV20-1 to TRBJ2-6; D is ambiguous. CDR1 is DFQATT and CDR2 is SNEGSKA in the germline V gene (reference sequence). The CDR3 is 15 residues long. With 5 bases removed from V and 0 bases from J, the gap between germline ends came to 11 bases.

The chain recombines TRBV18 with TRBJ2-7; 8 bases agree with TRBD1. CDR3 size: 13 residues. Trimming cost V 3 bases and J 6 bases; bases outside gene matches: 4. Germline-derived CDR1 and CDR2 are KGHSH and LQKENI. Written as DNA, the CDR3 is TGTGCCAGCTCACCTACTACAGGGGGCGAGCAGTACTTC. It yields the protein CASSPTTGGEQYF.

This clonotype was found a few times. The rearrangement joins TRBV5-4 to TRBJ2-5, with a tentative D call TRBD1 (5 bases). Deletions cut 0 bases from V and 1 base from J, with 7 bases between. This CDR3 has 14 amino acids. Germline CDR1 SGHNT, CDR2 YYREEE (reference sequence). The CDR3, as DNA: TGTGCCAGCAGCTTGGGACAGTTCCAAGAGACCCAGTACTTC. It yields the protein CASSLGQFQETQYF.

The chain combines TRBV28 with TRBJ1-2; 7 nucleotides agree with TRBD1. Per germline, CDR1 MDHEN and CDR2 SYDVKM. Trimming removed 6 bases from V and 7 bases from J; junction bases left unmatched: 5. The CDR3 extends over 12 amino acids. The CDR3 DNA is TGTGCCAGCAGGGCAGGGGGGGGTGGCTACACCTTC. It codes for CASRAGGGGYTF.

The chain employs TRBV30 and TRBJ2-5; 7 bases agree with TRBD2. Germline V CDR1 and CDR2: GTSNPN, SVGIG (reference sequence). Trimming at V came to 3 bases and at J to 4 bases, leaving 11 bases not matched to a gene. The length of the CDR3 is 15 residues. In DNA form, the CDR3 reads TGTGCCTGGAGCGCGTGGGGGGGAGGGAGAGAGACCCAGTACTTC. This codes for CAWSAWGGGRETQYF. The complete variable domain, with remaining parts taken from reference TRBV30 and TRBJ2-5, reads SQTIHQWPATLVQPVGSPLSLECTVEGTSNPNLYWYRQAAGRGLQLLFYSVGIGQISSEVPQNLSASRPQDRQFILSSKKLLLSDSGFYLCAWSAWGGGRETQYFGPGTRLLVL.

This chain uses TRBV15 with TRBJ2-2; D uncertain. The CDR3 totals 14 residues. CDR1 and CDR2 (germline): LNHNV, YYDKDF (reference sequence). Trimming took off 3 bases at V and 6 bases at J, with 11 bases between the two ends. The DNA of the CDR3 is TGTGCCACCAGCAGGGAAATCACGTCCGGGGAGCTGTTTTTT. Protein: CATSREITSGELFF.

The chain links TRBV20-1 to TRBJ1-3, with D hard to call. Germline lookup yields CDR1 DFQATT and CDR2 SNEGSKA (reference sequence). The CDR3 loop spans 12 amino acids. V lost 3 bases to trimming and J lost 0 bases, with 3 bases between them. The CDR3 spells CSARSSGNTIYF. The CDR3 DNA follows: TGCAGTGCTAGGAGCTCTGGAAACACCATATATTTT.

The CDR3, as DNA: TGTGCCAGCAGTATTGGACAGGGCAGGCATCAGCCCCAGCATTTT. Its protein is CASSIGQGRHQPQHF. The V and J genes are TRBV28 and TRBJ1-5, with 8 bases that match TRBD1. The CDR3 covers 15 residues. Per the germline V gene, CDR1 is MDHEN and CDR2 is SYDVKM. J was trimmed by 5 bases and V by 5 bases; bases with no gene match: 8.

V and J are TRBV6-5 and TRBJ1-2; D call uncertain. V lost 1 base and J 6 bases, leaving 18 bases between the germline ends. This CDR3 comprises 16 residues. CDR1 MNHEY and CDR2 SVGAGI come from the germline V gene. The CDR3 nucleotides are TGTGCCAGCAGTTACTACGCTCGGGAGTTTCTGGATGGCTACACCTTC. It specifies CASSYYAREFLDGYTF.

The chain recombines TRBV25-1 with TRBJ2-6, with a possible D match to TRBD1 (6 bases). This CDR3 is 16 amino acids long. Trimming shortened V by 5 bases and J by 4 bases, and 15 bases separated the two germline ends. CDR1 and CDR2 (germline): MGHDK, SYGVNS. The CDR3 nucleotides are TGTGCCAGCAGTTTCCAGCAGGGGAGCGGGGCCAACGTCCTGACTTTC. This gives the protein CASSFQQGSGANVLTF. Full variable domain (rest looked up from reference TRBV25-1 and TRBJ2-6): EADIYQTPRYLVIGTGKKITLECSQTMGHDKMYWYQQDPGMELHLIHYSYGVNSTEKGDLSSESTVSRIRTEHFPLTLESARPSHTSQYLCASSFQQGSGANVLTFGAGSRLTVL.

CDR3 in DNA: TGCAGCGTTGAAGATAAGCGGGGGCGAAGCGGCTACACCTTC. It yields the protein CSVEDKRGRSGYTF. The J gene is TRBJ1-2, the V gene TRBV29-1; perhaps TRBD1 as D (6 bases). The CDR3 loop spans 14 amino acids. Trimming removed 0 bases from V and 8 bases from J, with 16 bases in between. Germline CDR1 SQVTM, CDR2 ANQGSEA. The full variable domain, with the rest looked up from reference TRBV29-1 and TRBJ1-2, is SAVISQKPSRDICQRGTSLTIQCQVDSQVTMMFWYRQQPGQSLTLIATANQGSEATYESGFVIDKFPISRPNLTFSTLTVSNMSPEDSSIYLCSVEDKRGRSGYTFGSGTRLTVV.

This chain's CDR3 is CASSLLVTSLASSYEQYF. The CDR3 DNA follows: TGTGCCAGCAGCTTATTAGTGACTAGCCTTGCCAGCTCCTACGAGCAGTACTTC. V gene TRBV7-3 combines with J gene TRBJ2-7, with 7 bases lining up with TRBD2. V dropped 2 bases and J dropped 0; count of bases not matched to a gene: 13. The CDR3 length is 18 residues. Germline assignment: CDR1 SGHTA and CDR2 FQGTGA.

This clonotype was seen once. This chain joins TRBV20-1 and TRBJ1-2; D is unclear. The V gene lost 3 bases and the J gene lost 4 bases, with 21 bases spanning the gap. The CDR3 covers 16 residues. In germline, CDR1 is DFQATT, CDR2 SNEGSKA (reference sequence). The CDR3: CSASGNSGASAYGYTF. The CDR3 DNA reads TGCAGTGCTAGCGGAAATTCGGGAGCCTCGGCCTATGGCTACACCTTC.

V gene TRBV12-3 or TRBV12-4 combines with J gene TRBJ2-7; tentative D call: TRBD2 (5 bases). This CDR3 has 13 residues. Trimming cost V 7 bases and J 3 bases, with 13 bases left between them. The chain's CDR3 is CASKGSILYEQYF. CDR3 coding DNA: TGTGCCAGCAAAGGGAGTATCCTCTACGAGCAGTACTTC.